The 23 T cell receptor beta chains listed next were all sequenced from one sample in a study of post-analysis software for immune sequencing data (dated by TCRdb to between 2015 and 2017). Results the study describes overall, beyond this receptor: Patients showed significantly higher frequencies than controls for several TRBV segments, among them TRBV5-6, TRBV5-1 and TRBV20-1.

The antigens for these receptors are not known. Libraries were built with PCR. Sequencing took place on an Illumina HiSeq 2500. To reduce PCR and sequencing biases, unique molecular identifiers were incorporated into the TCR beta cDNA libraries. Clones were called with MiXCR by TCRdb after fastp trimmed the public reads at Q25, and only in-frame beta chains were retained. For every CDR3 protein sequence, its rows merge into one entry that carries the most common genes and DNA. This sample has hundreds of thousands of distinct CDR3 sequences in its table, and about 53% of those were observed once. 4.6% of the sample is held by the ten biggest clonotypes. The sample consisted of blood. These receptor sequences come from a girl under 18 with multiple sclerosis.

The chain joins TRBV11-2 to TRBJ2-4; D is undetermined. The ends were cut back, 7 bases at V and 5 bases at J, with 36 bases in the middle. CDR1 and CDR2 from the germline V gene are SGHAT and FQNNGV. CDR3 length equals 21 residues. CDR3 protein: CASNNLISGLSTTKRENIQYF. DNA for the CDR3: TGTGCCAGCAACAACCTAATTTCTGGGTTGAGTACGACAAAACGGGAAAACATTCAGTACTTC. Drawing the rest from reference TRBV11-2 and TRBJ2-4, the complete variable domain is EAGVAQSPRYKIIEKRQSVAFWCNPISGHATLYWYQQILGQGPKLLIQFQNNGVVDDSQLPKDRFSAERLKGVDSTLKIQPAKLEDSAVYLCASNNLISGLSTTKRENIQYFGAGTRLSVL.

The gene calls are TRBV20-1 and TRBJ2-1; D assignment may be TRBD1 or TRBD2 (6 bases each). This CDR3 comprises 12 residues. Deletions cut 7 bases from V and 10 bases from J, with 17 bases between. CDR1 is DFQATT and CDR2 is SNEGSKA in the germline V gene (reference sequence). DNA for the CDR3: TGCAGTGGAATGGGCAGGGGAGGAGAGCAGTTCTTC. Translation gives CSGMGRGGEQFF.

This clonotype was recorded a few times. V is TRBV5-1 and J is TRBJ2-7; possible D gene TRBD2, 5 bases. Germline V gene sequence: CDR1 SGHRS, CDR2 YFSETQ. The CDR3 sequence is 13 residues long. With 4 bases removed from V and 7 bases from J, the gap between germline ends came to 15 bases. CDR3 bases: TGCGCCAGCAGCGGAGGACCGAGTAGGGAGCAGTACTTC. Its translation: CASSGGPSREQYF.

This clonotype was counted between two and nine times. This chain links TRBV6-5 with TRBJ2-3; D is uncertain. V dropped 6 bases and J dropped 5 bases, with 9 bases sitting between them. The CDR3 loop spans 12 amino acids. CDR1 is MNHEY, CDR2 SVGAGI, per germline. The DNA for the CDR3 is TGTGCCAGCAGAAGACACGGAGATACGCAGTATTTT. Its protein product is CASRRHGDTQYF.

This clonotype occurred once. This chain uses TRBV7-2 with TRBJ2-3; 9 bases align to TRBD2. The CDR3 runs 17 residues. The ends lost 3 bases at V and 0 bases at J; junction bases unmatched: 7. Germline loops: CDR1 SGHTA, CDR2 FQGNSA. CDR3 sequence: CASSFKTSGASTDTQYF. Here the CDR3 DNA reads TGTGCCAGCAGCTTCAAGACTAGCGGAGCTAGCACAGATACGCAGTATTTT.

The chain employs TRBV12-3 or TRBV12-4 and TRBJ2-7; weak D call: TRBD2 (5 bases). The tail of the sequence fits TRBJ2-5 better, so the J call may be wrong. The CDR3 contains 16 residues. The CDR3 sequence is CASSPPRGGRKRTQYF. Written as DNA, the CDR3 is TGTGCCAGCAGTCCCCCCCGGGGTGGACGCAAGCGGACCCAGTACTTC.

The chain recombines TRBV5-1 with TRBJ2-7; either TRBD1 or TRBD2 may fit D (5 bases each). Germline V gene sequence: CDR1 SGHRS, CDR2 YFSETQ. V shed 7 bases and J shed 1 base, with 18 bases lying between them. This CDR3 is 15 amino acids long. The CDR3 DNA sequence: TGCGCCAGCTCGCACGGGGCGCAGGGTTCCTACGAGCAGTACTTC. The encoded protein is CASSHGAQGSYEQYF.

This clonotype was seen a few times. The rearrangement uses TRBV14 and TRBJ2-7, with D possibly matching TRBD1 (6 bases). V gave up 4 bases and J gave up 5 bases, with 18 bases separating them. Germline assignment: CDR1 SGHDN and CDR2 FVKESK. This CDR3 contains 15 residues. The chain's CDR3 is CASSPTQGLQNEQYF. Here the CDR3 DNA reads TGTGCCAGCAGCCCAACGCAGGGGCTTCAAAACGAGCAGTACTTC.

The CDR3 sequence is CSARAGSGSYEQYF. The CDR3 DNA reads TGCAGTGCTAGAGCTGGTTCAGGGTCCTACGAGCAGTACTTC. The chain couples TRBV20-1 to TRBJ2-7; TRBD1 is a possible D gene (5 bases). CDR3 length: 14 amino acids. CDR1 and CDR2 from the germline V gene are DFQATT and SNEGSKA (reference sequence). V was shortened by 1 base and J by 1 base, with 11 bases between the two germline ends.

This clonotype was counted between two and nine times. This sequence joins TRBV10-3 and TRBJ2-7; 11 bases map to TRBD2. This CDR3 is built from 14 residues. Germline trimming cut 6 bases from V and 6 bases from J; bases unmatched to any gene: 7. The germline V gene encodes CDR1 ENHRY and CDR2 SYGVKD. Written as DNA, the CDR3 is TGTGCCATCAGACCACTAGCGGGGGCGGGCGAGCAGTACTTC. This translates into CAIRPLAGAGEQYF.

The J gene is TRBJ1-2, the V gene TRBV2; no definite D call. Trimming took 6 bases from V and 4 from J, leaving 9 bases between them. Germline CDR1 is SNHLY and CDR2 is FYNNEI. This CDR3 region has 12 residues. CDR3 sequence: CASRWERYGYTF. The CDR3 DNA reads TGTGCCAGCAGATGGGAACGCTATGGCTACACCTTC. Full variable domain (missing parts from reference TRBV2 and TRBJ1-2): EPEVTQTPSHQVTQMGQEVILRCVPISNHLYFYWYRQILGQKVEFLVSFYNNEISEKSEIFDDQFSVERPDGSNFTLKIRSTKLEDSAMYFCASRWERYGYTFGSGTRLTVV.

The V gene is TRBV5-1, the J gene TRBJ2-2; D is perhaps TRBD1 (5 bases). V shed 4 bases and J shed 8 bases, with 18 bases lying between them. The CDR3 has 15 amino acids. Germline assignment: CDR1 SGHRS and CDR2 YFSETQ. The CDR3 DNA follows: TGCGCCAGCAGCCCCGATAATCAGGGAATAGGGGAGCTGTTTTTT. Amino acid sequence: CASSPDNQGIGELFF. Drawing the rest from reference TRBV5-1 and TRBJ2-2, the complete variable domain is KAGVTQTPRYLIKTRGQQVTLSCSPISGHRSVSWYQQTPGQGLQFLFEYFSETQRNKGNFPGRFSGRQFSNSRSEMNVSTLELGDSALYLCASSPDNQGIGELFFGEGSRLTVL.

This chain's CDR3 is CASMWVNGQGAYGYTF. CDR3 coding DNA: TGTGCCAGCATGTGGGTAAACGGACAGGGGGCATATGGCTACACCTTC. This rearrangement joins TRBV2 to TRBJ1-2; the match to TRBD1 covers 11 bases. From germline, CDR1 is SNHLY and CDR2 FYNNEI. Trimming at V came to 7 bases and at J to 5 bases, leaving 12 bases not matched to a gene. The length of the CDR3 is 16 residues. The full variable domain, completed using reference TRBV2 and TRBJ1-2, is EPEVTQTPSHQVTQMGQEVILRCVPISNHLYFYWYRQILGQKVEFLVSFYNNEISEKSEIFDDQFSVERPDGSNFTLKIRSTKLEDSAMYFCASMWVNGQGAYGYTFGSGTRLTVV.

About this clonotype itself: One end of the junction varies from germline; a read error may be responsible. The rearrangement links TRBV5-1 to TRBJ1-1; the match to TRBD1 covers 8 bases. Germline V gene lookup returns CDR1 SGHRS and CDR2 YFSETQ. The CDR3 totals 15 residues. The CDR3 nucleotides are TGCGCCAGCAGCGTTCGGACAGGGCGGAACACTGAAGCTTTGTTT. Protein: CASSVRTGRNTEALF.

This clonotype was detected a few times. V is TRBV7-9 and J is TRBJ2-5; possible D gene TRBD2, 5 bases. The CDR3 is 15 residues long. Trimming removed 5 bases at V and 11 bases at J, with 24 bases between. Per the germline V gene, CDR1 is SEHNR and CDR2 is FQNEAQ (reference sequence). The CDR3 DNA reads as TGTGCCAGCAGCACTGTCCAACCGGTTAGTTGGAGGCAGTACTTC. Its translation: CASSTVQPVSWRQYF.

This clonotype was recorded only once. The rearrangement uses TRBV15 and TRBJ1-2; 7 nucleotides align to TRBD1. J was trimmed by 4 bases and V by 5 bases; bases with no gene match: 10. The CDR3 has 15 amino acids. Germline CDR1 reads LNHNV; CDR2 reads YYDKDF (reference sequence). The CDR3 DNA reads TGTGCCACCAGCCCTCGTCCCGGACAGGCCTATGGCTACACCTTC. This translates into CATSPRPGQAYGYTF.

CDR3 residues: CATSREGGQGTGVLDEQFF. DNA for the CDR3: TGTGCCACCAGCAGAGAGGGGGGTCAAGGGACAGGGGTTCTGGATGAGCAGTTCTTC. The chain links TRBV15 to TRBJ2-1; 10 nucleotides match TRBD1. The CDR3 runs to 19 residues. Germline CDR1 and CDR2: LNHNV and YYDKDF (reference sequence). The junction had 16 bases not matched to a gene; V was cut back by 0 bases and J by 8 bases. Full variable domain (remainder filled in from reference TRBV15 and TRBJ2-1): DAMVIQNPRYQVTQFGKPVTLSCSQTLNHNVMYWYQQKSSQAPKLLFHYYDKDFNNEADTPDNFQSRRPNTSFCFLDIRSPGLGDTAMYLCATSREGGQGTGVLDEQFFGPGTRLTVL.

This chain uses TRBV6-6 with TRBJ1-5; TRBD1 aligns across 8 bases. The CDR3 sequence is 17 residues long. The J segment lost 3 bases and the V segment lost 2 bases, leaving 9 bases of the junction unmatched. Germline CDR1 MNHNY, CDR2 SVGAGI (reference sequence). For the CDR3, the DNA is TGTGCCAGCAGTTACCCAACGGACAGGGCGGTCAATCAGCCCCAGCATTTT. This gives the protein CASSYPTDRAVNQPQHF.

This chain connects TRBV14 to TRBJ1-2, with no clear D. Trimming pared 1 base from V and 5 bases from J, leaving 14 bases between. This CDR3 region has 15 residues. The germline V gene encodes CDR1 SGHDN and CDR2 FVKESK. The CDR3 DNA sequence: TGTGCCAGCAGCCAAGCGGCAGGCGGAATTTATGGCTACACCTTC. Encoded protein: CASSQAAGGIYGYTF.

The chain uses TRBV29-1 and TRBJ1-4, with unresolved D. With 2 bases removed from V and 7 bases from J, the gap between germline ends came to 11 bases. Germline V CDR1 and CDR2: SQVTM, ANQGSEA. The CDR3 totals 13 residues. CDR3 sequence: CSVEPTRGEKLFF. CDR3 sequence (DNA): TGCAGCGTTGAACCTACCCGGGGTGAAAAACTGTTTTTT.

The CDR3: CASSVGDRASYNEQFF. The CDR3 DNA reads TGTGCCAGCAGTGTAGGGGACAGGGCCTCCTACAATGAGCAGTTCTTC. The chain combines TRBV2 with TRBJ2-1; TRBD1 matches 9 bases. J lost 0 bases, V lost 4 bases, and 4 bases had no gene match. This CDR3 contains 16 residues. Germline CDR1 and CDR2: SNHLY and FYNNEI.

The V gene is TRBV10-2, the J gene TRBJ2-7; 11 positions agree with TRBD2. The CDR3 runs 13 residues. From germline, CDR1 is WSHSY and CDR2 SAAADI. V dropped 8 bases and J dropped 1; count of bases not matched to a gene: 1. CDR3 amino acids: CASLAGGSYEQYF. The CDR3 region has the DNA TGCGCCAGCTTAGCGGGAGGGTCCTACGAGCAGTACTTC.

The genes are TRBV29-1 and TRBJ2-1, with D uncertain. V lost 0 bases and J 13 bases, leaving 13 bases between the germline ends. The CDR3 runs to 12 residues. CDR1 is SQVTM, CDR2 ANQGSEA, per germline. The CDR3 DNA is TGCAGCGTTGAAGATTTCTCCATGGTTCAGTTCTTC. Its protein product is CSVEDFSMVQFF.